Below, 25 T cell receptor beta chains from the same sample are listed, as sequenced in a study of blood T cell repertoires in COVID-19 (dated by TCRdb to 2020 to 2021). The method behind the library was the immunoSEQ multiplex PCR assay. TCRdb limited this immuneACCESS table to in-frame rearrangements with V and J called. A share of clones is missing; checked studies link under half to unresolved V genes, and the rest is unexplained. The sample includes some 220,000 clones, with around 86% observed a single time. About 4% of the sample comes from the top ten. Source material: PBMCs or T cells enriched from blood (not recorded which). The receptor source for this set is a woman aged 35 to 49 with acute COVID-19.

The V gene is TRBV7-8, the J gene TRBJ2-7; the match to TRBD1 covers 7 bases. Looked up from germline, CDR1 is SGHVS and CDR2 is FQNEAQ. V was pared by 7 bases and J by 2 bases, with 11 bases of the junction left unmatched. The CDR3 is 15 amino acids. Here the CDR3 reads CASTKTGAGTYEQYF. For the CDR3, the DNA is TGTGCCAGCACAAAAACAGGGGCAGGCACCTACGAGCAGTACTTC. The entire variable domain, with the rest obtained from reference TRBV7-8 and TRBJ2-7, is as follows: GAGVSQSPRYKVAKRGQDVALRCDPISGHVSLFWYQQALGQGPEFLTYFQNEAQLDKSGLPSDRFFAERPEGSVSTLKIQRTQQEDSAVYLCASTKTGAGTYEQYFGPGTRLTVT.

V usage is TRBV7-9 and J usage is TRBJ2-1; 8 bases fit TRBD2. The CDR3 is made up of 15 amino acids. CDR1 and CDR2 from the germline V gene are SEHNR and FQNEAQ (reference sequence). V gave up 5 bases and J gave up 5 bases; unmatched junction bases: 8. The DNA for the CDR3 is TGTGCCAGCAGCCCGAGCGGGGGAACAAACAATGAGCAGTTCTTC. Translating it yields CASSPSGGTNNEQFF.

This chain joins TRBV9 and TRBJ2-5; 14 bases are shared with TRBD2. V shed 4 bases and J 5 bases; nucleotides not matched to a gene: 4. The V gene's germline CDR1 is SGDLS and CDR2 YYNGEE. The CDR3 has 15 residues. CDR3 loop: CASSQGLAGGETQYF. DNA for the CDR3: TGTGCCAGCAGCCAAGGACTAGCGGGGGGCGAGACCCAGTACTTC.

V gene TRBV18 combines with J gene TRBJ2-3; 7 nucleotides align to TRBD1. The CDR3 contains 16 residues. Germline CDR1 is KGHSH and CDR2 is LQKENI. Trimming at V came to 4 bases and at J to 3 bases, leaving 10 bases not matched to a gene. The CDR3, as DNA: TGTGCCAGCTCACTATCTCAGGGGGTAAGAACAGATACGCAGTATTTT. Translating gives CASSLSQGVRTDTQYF.

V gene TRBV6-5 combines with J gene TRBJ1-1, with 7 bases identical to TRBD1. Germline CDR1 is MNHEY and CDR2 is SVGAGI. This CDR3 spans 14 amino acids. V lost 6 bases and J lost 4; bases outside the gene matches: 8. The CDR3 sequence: CASRGQFRATEAFF. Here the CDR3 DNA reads TGTGCCAGCAGGGGACAGTTTAGGGCCACTGAAGCTTTCTTT.

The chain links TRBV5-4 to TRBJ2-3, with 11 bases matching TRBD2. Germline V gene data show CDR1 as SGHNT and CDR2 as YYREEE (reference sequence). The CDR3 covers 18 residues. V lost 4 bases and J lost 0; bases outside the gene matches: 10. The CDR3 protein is CASSKSRTSGLSTDTQYF. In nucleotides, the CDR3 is TGTGCCAGCAGCAAGTCCCGGACTAGCGGGCTAAGCACAGATACGCAGTATTTT.

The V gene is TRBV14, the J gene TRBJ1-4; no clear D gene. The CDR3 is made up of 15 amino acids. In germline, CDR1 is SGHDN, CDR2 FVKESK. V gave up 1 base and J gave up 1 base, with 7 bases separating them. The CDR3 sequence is CASSQAGRTNEKLFF. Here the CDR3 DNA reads TGTGCCAGCAGCCAAGCAGGAAGAACTAATGAAAAACTGTTTTTT.

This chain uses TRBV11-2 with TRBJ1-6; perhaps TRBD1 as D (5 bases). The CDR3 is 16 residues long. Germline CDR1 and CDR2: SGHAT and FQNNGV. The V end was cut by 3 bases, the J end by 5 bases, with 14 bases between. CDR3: CASSFGATGDNSPLHF. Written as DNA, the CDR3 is TGTGCCAGCAGCTTTGGGGCGACGGGGGATAATTCACCCCTCCACTTT.

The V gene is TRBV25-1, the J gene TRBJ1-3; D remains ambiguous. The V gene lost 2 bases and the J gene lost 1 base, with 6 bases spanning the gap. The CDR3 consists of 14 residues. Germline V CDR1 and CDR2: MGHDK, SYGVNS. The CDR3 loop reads CASSENGSGNTIYF. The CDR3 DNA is TGTGCCAGCAGTGAAAACGGGTCTGGAAACACCATATATTTT.

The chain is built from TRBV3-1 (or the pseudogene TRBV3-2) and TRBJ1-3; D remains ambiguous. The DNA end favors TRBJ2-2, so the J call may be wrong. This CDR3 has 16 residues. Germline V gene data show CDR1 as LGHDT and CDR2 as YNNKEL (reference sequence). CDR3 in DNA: TGTGCCAGCAGCCAATCCCGGGCCGGGAACACCGGGGAGCTGTTTTTT. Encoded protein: CASSQSRAGNTGELFF.

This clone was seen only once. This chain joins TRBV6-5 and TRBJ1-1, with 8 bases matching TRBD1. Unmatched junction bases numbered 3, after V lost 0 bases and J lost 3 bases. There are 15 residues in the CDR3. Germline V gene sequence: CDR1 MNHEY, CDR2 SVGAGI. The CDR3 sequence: CASSYSRQGYTEAFF. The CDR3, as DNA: TGTGCCAGCAGTTACTCGCGACAGGGGTACACTGAAGCTTTCTTT.

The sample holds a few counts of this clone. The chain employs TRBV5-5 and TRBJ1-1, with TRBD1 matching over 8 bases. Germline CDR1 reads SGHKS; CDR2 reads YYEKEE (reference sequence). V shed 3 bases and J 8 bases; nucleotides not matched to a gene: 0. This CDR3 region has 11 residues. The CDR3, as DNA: TGTGCCAGCAGCTGGACAGGGGAAGCTTTCTTT. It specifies CASSWTGEAFF.

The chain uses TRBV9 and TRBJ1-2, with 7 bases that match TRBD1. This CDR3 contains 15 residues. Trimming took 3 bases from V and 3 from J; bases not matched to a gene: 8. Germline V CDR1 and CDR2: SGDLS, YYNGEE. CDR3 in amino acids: CASSDTDRTDYGYTF. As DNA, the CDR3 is TGTGCCAGCAGCGACACGGACAGGACCGACTATGGCTACACCTTC.

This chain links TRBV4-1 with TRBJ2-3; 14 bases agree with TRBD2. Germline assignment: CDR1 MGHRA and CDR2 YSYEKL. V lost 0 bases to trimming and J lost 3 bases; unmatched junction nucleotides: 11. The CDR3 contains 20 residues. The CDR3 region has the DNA TGCGCCAGCAGCCAAGATAAGACTAGCGGGGGGGGTTATATGACAGATACGCAGTATTTT. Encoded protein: CASSQDKTSGGGYMTDTQYF.

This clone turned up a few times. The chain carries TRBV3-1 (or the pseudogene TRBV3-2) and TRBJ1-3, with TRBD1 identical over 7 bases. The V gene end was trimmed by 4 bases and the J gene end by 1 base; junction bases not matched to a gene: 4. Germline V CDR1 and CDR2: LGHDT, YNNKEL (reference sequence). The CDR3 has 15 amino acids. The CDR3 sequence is CASSPGGQSGNTIYF. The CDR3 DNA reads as TGTGCCAGCAGCCCAGGGGGGCAATCTGGAAACACCATATATTTT.

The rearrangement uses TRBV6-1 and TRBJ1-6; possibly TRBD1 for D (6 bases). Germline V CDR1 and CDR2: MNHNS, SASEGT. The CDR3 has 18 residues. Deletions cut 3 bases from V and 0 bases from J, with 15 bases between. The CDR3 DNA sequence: TGTGCCAGCAGTGAGACAGGAAGGGGCAGCTCCTATAATTCACCCCTCCACTTT. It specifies CASSETGRGSSYNSPLHF.

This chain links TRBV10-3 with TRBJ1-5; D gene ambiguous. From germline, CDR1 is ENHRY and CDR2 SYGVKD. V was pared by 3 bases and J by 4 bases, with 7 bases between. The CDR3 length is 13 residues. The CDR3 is CAISEPGNQPQHF. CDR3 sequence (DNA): TGTGCCATCAGTGAACCGGGGAATCAGCCCCAGCATTTT.

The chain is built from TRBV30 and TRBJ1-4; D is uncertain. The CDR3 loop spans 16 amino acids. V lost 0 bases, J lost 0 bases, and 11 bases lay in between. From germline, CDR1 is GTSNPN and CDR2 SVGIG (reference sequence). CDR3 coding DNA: TGTGCCTGGAGTGTACGCGTAGTTGCAACTAATGAAAAACTGTTTTTT. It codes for CAWSVRVVATNEKLFF.

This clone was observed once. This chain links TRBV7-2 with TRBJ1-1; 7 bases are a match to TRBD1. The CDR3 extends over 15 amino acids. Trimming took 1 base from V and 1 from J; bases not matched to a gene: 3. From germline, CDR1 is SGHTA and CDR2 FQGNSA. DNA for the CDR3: TGTGCCAGCAGCTTAGAGGCAGGGGGGAACACTGAAGCTTTCTTT. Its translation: CASSLEAGGNTEAFF.

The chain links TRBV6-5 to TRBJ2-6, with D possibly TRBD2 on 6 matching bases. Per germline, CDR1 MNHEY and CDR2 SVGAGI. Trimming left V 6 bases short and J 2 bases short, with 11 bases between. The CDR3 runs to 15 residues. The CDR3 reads CASSSRTTGANVLTF. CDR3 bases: TGTGCCAGCAGCTCCCGGACTACTGGGGCCAACGTCCTGACTTTC.

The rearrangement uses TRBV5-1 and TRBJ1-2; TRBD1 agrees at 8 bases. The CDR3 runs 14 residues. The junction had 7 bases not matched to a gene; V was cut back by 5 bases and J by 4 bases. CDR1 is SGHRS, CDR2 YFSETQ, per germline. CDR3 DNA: TGCGCCAGCAGAAGTAAGACAGGGGCCTATGGCTACACCTTC. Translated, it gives CASRSKTGAYGYTF.

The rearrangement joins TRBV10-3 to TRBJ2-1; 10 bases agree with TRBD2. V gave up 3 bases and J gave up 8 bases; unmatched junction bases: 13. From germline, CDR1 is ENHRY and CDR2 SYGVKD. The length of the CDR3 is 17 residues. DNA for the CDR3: TGTGCCATCAGTGACCCCGGGACTAGCGTTCACGCCTATGAGCAGTTCTTC. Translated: CAISDPGTSVHAYEQFF.

This CDR3 is CASSPGTDTIYGYTF. The CDR3 DNA follows: TGTGCCAGTAGTCCCGGGACAGATACCATCTATGGCTACACCTTC. The rearrangement links TRBV19 to TRBJ1-2; 7 nucleotides match TRBD1. From germline, CDR1 is LNHDA and CDR2 SQIVND (reference sequence). Trimming removed 5 bases from V and 4 bases from J; junction bases left unmatched: 10. The CDR3 totals 15 residues. The whole variable domain, remainder taken from reference TRBV19 and TRBJ1-2, is DGGITQSPKYLFRKEGQNVTLSCEQNLNHDAMYWYRQDPGQGLRLIYYSQIVNDFQKGDIAEGYSVSREKKESFPLTVTSAQKNPTAFYLCASSPGTDTIYGYTFGSGTRLTVV.

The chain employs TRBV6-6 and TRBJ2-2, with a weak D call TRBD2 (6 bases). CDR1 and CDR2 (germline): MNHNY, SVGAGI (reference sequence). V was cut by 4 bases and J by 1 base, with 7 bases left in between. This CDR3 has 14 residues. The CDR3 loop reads CASSWRENTGELFF. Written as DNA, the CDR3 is TGTGCCAGCAGTTGGAGGGAGAACACCGGGGAGCTGTTTTTT.

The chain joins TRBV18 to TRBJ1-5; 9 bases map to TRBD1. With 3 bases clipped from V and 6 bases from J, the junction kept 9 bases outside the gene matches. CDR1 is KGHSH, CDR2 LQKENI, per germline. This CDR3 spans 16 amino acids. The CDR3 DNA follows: TGTGCCAGCTCACCCACCCTGGGACAGGGTCGTCAGCCCCAGCATTTT. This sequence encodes CASSPTLGQGRQPQHF. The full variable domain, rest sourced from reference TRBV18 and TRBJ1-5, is NAGVMQNPRHLVRRRGQEARLRCSPMKGHSHVYWYRQLPEEGLKFMVYLQKENIIDESGMPKERFSAEFPKEGPSILRIQQVVRGDSAAYFCASSPTLGQGRQPQHFGDGTRLSIL.